Sequencing of this T cell receptor beta chain was carried out in a study of blood T cell repertoires in COVID-19. Study background: The United States, Italy and Spain were the sources of the acute and convalescent COVID-19 samples. From T cells, B-cell-depleted T cells, or PBMCs came the material, which was cDNA or gDNA.

This CDR3 has 16 residues. The germline V gene has CDR1 LGHDT and CDR2 YNNKEL (reference sequence). Trimming cost V 4 bases and J 0 bases; bases outside gene matches: 9. The authors' processing: Reference gene primer amplification gave estimated nucleated cell counts. Profiling relied on immunoSEQ multiplex PCR, and the TCRdb table lists in-frame clones only, not all of them. For V, J and clone size, that table is used; D and trimming come from the DNA. Counted here are fewer than 200,000 clones, about 90% occurring once; the ten biggest clones make up 1% to 1.5%. The clonotype was recovered from a human donor with acute COVID-19. The donor label of this sample is uncertain. The sequenced material came from PBMCs or T cells enriched from blood (not recorded which). The chain carries TRBV3-1 (or the pseudogene TRBV3-2) and TRBJ2-7, with TRBD2 matching over 7 bases. The CDR3 loop reads CASSLRPAGFSYEQYF. The CDR3 DNA is TGTGCCAGCAGCCTTCGGCCAGCGGGGTTCTCCTACGAGCAGTACTTC.